The 17 T cell receptor beta chains presented below share a single source sample, sequenced in a study of T cells in localized non-small cell lung cancer. Repertoires were generated with immunoSEQ multiplex PCR, while TCRdb's copy carries only in-frame clones and drops some. The sample holds roughly 1,100 clones, roughly 31% seen once. This specimen consisted of normal lung tissue next to the tumor, obtained before any cancer treatment. The receptors were gathered from a man aged 40-75 years with stage I squamous cell lung carcinoma.

This chain connects TRBV28 to TRBJ1-2; D perhaps matches TRBD1 (6 bases). The CDR3 runs 14 residues. Looked up from germline, CDR1 is MDHEN and CDR2 is SYDVKM. Between the trimmed V and J ends, which lost 4 bases and 6 bases, there was a span of 15 bases. The CDR3 sequence is CASSSSQGLDGYTF. The CDR3 nucleotides read TGTGCCAGCAGTTCATCACAGGGTTTGGATGGCTACACCTTC.

This clone was found a few times. This rearrangement joins TRBV12-5 to TRBJ1-5; 11 bases fit TRBD1. The CDR3 is 14 amino acids. CDR1 is LGHNT, CDR2 FRNRAP, per germline. The CDR3 nucleotides are TGTGCCGTCCGGACAGGGGGCGGCAATCAGCCCCAGCATTTT. Protein product: CAVRTGGGNQPQHF. The whole variable domain, filled in from reference TRBV12-5 and TRBJ1-5, reads DARVTQTPRHKVTEMGQEVTMRCQPILGHNTVFWYRQTMMQGLELLAYFRNRAPLDDSGMPKDRFSAEMPDATLATLKIQPSEPRDSAVYFCAVRTGGGNQPQHFGDGTRLSIL.

The chain carries TRBV15 and TRBJ2-6, with D uncertain. Trimming took off 0 bases at V and 0 bases at J, with 3 bases between the two ends. This CDR3 comprises 15 residues. CDR1 and CDR2 from the germline V gene are LNHNV and YYDKDF (reference sequence). CDR3 sequence reads: CATSRDRSGANVLTF. The CDR3 DNA sequence: TGTGCCACCAGCAGAGATCGCTCTGGGGCCAACGTCCTGACTTTC.

J is TRBJ2-5 and V is TRBV6-7; D is uncertain. TRBV6-7 is given ORF status, its function remaining uncertain. The CDR3 totals 12 residues. V was shortened by 8 bases and J by 0 bases, with 7 bases between the two germline ends. CDR3 in amino acids: CASRVYQETQYF. The CDR3 DNA reads as TGTGCCAGCCGGGTCTACCAAGAGACCCAGTACTTC.

About this clone: A base in the sequence is ambiguous or unread; the matching residue is shown as X. The chain joins TRBV11-3 to TRBJ2-1; 9 positions agree with TRBD2. Germline V gene sequence: CDR1 SGHNT, CDR2 YENEEA. The junction had 15 bases not matched to a gene; V was cut back by 6 bases and J by 12 bases. The CDR3 totals 15 residues. The chain's CDR3 is CASRPLAGGXMGQFF. CDR3 nucleotides: TGTGCCAGCAGACCCTTGGCGGGGGGGKCGATGGGGCAGTTCTTC.

The gene calls are TRBV7-5 and TRBJ2-5; the table gives TRBD1 as D, unverified against the DNA. TRBV7-5 is shown as a pseudogene. CDR3 size: 15 residues. This chain's CDR3 is CASSLRTGGQETQYF. In DNA, the CDR3 is TGTGCCAGCAGCTTAAGGACAGGGGGCCAAGAGACCCAGTACTTC.

This clone was observed once. The chain links TRBV10-2 to TRBJ1-5; D is ambiguous. CDR1 is WSHSY, CDR2 SAAADI, per germline. The CDR3 has 15 amino acids. Trimming took 3 bases from V and 2 from J, leaving 11 bases between them. The CDR3 bases are TGCGCCAGCAGTGACAGGCCATGGGGCAATCAGCCCCAGCATTTT. As protein: CASSDRPWGNQPQHF.

This clone was observed a few times. This chain links TRBV5-1 with TRBJ2-3, with a weak D call TRBD2 (5 bases). CDR3 length: 14 residues. CDR1 SGHRS and CDR2 YFSETQ come from the germline V gene. Trimming pared 7 bases from V and 0 bases from J, leaving 12 bases between. CDR3 region: CASWGAQSTDTQYF. In DNA form, the CDR3 reads TGCGCCAGCTGGGGAGCGCAGAGCACAGATACGCAGTATTTT.

This clone was detected only a few times. The chain links TRBV29-1 to TRBJ1-1; 8 nucleotides match TRBD1. The CDR3 totals 13 residues. V lost 5 bases and J lost 0; bases outside the gene matches: 2. CDR1 is SQVTM and CDR2 is ANQGSEA in the germline V gene. The chain's CDR3 is CSVRTGLNTEAFF. The CDR3 DNA is TGCAGCGTTAGGACAGGGCTGAACACTGAAGCTTTCTTT.

The gene calls are TRBV5-1 and TRBJ1-3; 9 nucleotides match TRBD1. CDR1 and CDR2 (germline): SGHRS, YFSETQ. The V gene end was trimmed by 3 bases and the J gene end by 6 bases; junction bases not matched to a gene: 4. This CDR3 has 14 amino acids. CDR3 region: CASSWTGDENTIYF. The CDR3 DNA is TGCGCCAGCAGCTGGACAGGGGACGAAAACACCATATATTTT.

This sequence joins TRBV11-3 and TRBJ2-1, with 7 nucleotides matching TRBD1. CDR3 length: 15 residues. Germline values: CDR1 SGHNT, CDR2 YENEEA. V trimming: 3 bases; J trimming: 4 bases; junction bases outside the gene matches: 6. CDR3 sequence reads: CASSLGDRIYNEQFF. The CDR3 coding sequence is TGTGCCAGCAGCTTGGGGGACAGAATATACAATGAGCAGTTCTTC.

The V call is TRBV6-8, the J call TRBJ2-1; 8 bases line up with TRBD2. This CDR3 has 13 amino acids. Per the germline V gene, CDR1 is MNHGY and CDR2 is SAAAGT. The junction had 6 bases not matched to a gene; V was cut back by 8 bases and J by 6 bases. CDR3 bases: TGTGCCAGCCGCGGGGGGACCGTCAATGAGCAGTTCTTC. As protein: CASRGGTVNEQFF.

V is TRBV1 and J is TRBJ2-3; TRBD2, the D gene given by the table, was not confirmed from the DNA. TRBV1 is termed a pseudogene. The CDR3 is made up of 18 amino acids. The CDR3: CASSQEAGTTQIIDTQYF. The CDR3 nucleotides read TGCGCCAGCAGCCAAGAAGCGGGGACTACCCAAATTATAGATACGCAGTATTTT.

CDR3 residues: CASSYPAGGSQFF. CDR3 nucleotides: TGTGCCAGCAGTTACCCCGCAGGCGGCTCGCAGTTCTTC. J is TRBJ2-1 and V is TRBV6-8; D remains ambiguous. The CDR3 runs to 13 residues. V lost 2 bases, J lost 12 bases, and 14 bases lay in between. In germline, CDR1 is MNHGY, CDR2 SAAAGT.

This chain joins TRBV9 and TRBJ2-7; D is undetermined. Germline loops: CDR1 SGDLS, CDR2 YYNGEE. Trimming took off 5 bases at V and 3 bases at J, with 9 bases between the two ends. The CDR3 is 12 amino acids. The CDR3 is CASSDNSYEQYF. The CDR3 nucleotides are TGTGCCAGCAGTGATAACAGCTACGAGCAGTACTTC.

The genes are TRBV29-1 and TRBJ2-7; D gene ambiguous. V gave up 4 bases and J gave up 0 bases, with 7 bases separating them. This CDR3 spans 12 amino acids. Germline V CDR1 and CDR2: SQVTM, ANQGSEA. The CDR3 DNA sequence: TGCAGCGTTGTCCAGCACTCCTACGAGCAGTACTTC. Translating gives CSVVQHSYEQYF.

The V gene is TRBV30, the J gene TRBJ1-1, with no clear D. Trimming left V 2 bases short and J 1 base short, with 11 bases between. The CDR3 is made up of 14 amino acids. Germline V gene lookup returns CDR1 GTSNPN and CDR2 SVGIG (reference sequence). CDR3 protein: CAWSFSDRNTEAFF. CDR3 coding DNA: TGTGCCTGGAGTTTTTCTGATCGGAACACTGAAGCTTTCTTT. The complete variable domain, with remaining parts taken from reference TRBV30 and TRBJ1-1, reads SQTIHQWPATLVQPVGSPLSLECTVEGTSNPNLYWYRQAAGRGLQLLFYSVGIGQISSEVPQNLSASRPQDRQFILSSKKLLLSDSGFYLCAWSFSDRNTEAFFGQGTRLTVV.